The present T cell receptor (beta chain) was sequenced within a study of cytomegalovirus exposure and HLA in healthy donors. The PCR employed 60 Vbeta primers together with 13 Jbeta primers. The protocol was immunoSEQ multiplex PCR, while the TCRdb copy is restricted to in-frame clones and leaves out a portion. The sample shows approximately 220,000 clones, about 75% of them seen only once. The germline V gene encodes CDR1 MNHNY and CDR2 SVGAGI (reference sequence). The CDR3 loop spans 15 amino acids. V gave up 8 bases and J gave up 4 bases; unmatched junction bases: 11. The genes are TRBV6-6 and TRBJ2-3; TRBD2 matches at 8 bases. Sequencing input: PBMCs. The clonotype was recovered from a male donor in good health and CMV-seronegative. The CDR3 protein is CASSLGGGSPDTQYF. CDR3 nucleotides: TGTGCCAGCTCCCTCGGGGGGGGCTCCCCAGATACGCAGTATTTT.